This T cell receptor beta chain was observed in a study of OX40 agonist ivuxolimab in advanced cancers. In the study overall: Of mixed ages from about 23 to 90 and averaging roughly 66 years, the group was over 80% male.

Blood draws occurred at baseline, cycle 4 day 1, and cycle 7 day 1. Sequencing was performed with immunoSEQ multiplex PCR; in TCRdb, only in-frame clones are kept and a portion is missing. The sample gives 70,000 to 95,000 clones, about 90% of which show up once; roughly 0.32% is in the top ten. Per the germline V gene, CDR1 is MNHEY and CDR2 is SVGAGI. Trimming left V 2 bases short and J 5 bases short, with 6 bases between. The CDR3 is made up of 12 amino acids. General observations from the study: Averaged across samples, CD8+ T cells carried more expanded clones than CD4+ did. Among the least clonally expanded were partial responders at 0.1-3.0 mg/kg.

Regarding this clone: Its antigen is undetermined. The same CDR3 can be traced to other DNA sequences in this sample.

The sample here was CD4+ or CD8+ T cells sorted from blood, taken in a trial of the OX40 agonist ivuxolimab. The rearrangement uses TRBV6-5 and TRBJ1-2, with a weak D call TRBD1 (5 bases). This TCR was recovered from an adult with an advanced solid tumor such as melanoma, head and neck, liver or kidney cancer. CDR3 DNA sequence: TGTGCCAGCAGTTACGGGGGGTATGGCTACACCTTC. Amino acid sequence: CASSYGGYGYTF.